This is a list of T cell receptor beta chains from one sample in a study of low-dose radiotherapy and immunotherapy resistance in tumors. TCRdb re-called the reads with MiXCR, one entry per CDR3 protein. This table holds fewer than 110,000 distinct CDR3 sequences, about a fifth found once. The sample here was PBMCs, taken after low-dose radiotherapy plus immunotherapy. All receptors come from a male donor with prostate cancer. Each CDR3 is given with its conserved first and last residue. Each record gives: D gene, CDR3 length, V gene, clone size, J gene, CDR3 DNA, CDR3 protein. The D gene is left open where the match is weak. Some rows have no size entry. The others give once, few or many, or a class for an expanded clone.

>NA|12|TRBV10-3|NA|TRBJ2-7
TGTGCCACCTCAGCTGGGTTCTACGAGCAGTACTTC
CATSAGFYEQYF
>NA|14|TRBV5-4|many|TRBJ1-4
TGTGCCAGCAGCTTGGGGGCATCTGATGAAAAACTGTTTTTT
CASSLGASDEKLFF
>NA|15|TRBV13|NA|TRBJ2-1
TGTGCCAGCAGAGAGACCCCGAGCTCCTACAATGAGCAGTTCTTC
CASRETPSSYNEQFF
>NA|16|TRBV5-1|many|TRBJ2-2
TGTGCCAGCAGCCTGTTCCGGGACTCGAACACCGGGGAGCTGTTTTTT
CASSLFRDSNTGELFF
>NA|18|TRBV7-2|many|TRBJ1-3
TGTGCCAGCAGCTTAGAGGAGGGACTAACGAGCTCTGGAAACACCATATATTTT
CASSLEEGLTSSGNTIYF
>TRBD1|16|TRBV7-2|many|TRBJ1-6
TGTGCCAGCAGGGGCCCGGGACAGGGGAATAATTCACCCCTCCACTTT
CASRGPGQGNNSPLHF
>NA|14|TRBV12-3/TRBV12-4|many|TRBJ2-7
TGTGCCAGCAGTTTAATCAGGGGCTCCTACGAGCAGTACTTC
CASSLIRGSYEQYF
>TRBD2|17|TRBV3-1|many|TRBJ2-5
TGTGCCAGCAGCCAAGTCTATCGGGGGGGGCCGGGAGAGACCCAGTACTTC
CASSQVYRGGPGETQYF
>NA|14|TRBV20-1|many|TRBJ2-2
TGCAGTGCTAGAAACCAGTATCCCCCCGGGGAGCTGTTTTTT
CSARNQYPPGELFF
>NA|17|TRBV21-1|NA|TRBJ2-7
TGTGCCAGCAGCACGGAAAAGACAGGGGGCCCAACATACGAGCAGTACTTC
CASSTEKTGGPTYEQYF
>NA|15|TRBV7-9|many|TRBJ2-7
TGTGCCAGCAGCCGCCGGGACTCTAATTTCTACGAGCAGTACTTC
CASSRRDSNFYEQYF
>TRBD2|17|TRBV18|few|TRBJ2-5
TGTGCCAGCTCACCTAGCGGGGGCCAATCGTACCAAGAGACCCAGTACTTC
CASSPSGGQSYQETQYF
>TRBD1|13|TRBV5-1|many|TRBJ2-5
TGCGCCAGCAGCTGGGGACAGGGAGAGACCCAGTACTTC
CASSWGQGETQYF
>NA|14|TRBV23-1|many|TRBJ2-7
TGCGCCAGCAGTAAAGCCGGGGCCTCAAACGAGCAGTACTTC
CASSKAGASNEQYF
>NA|13|TRBV2|NA|TRBJ2-1
TGTGCCAGCAGTCTTGGGCCCTACAATGAGCAGTTCTTC
CASSLGPYNEQFF
>NA|13|TRBV28|few|TRBJ1-1
TGTGCCAGCCGATCGGGGGGGGTGCCTGAAGCTTTCTTT
CASRSGGVPEAFF
>TRBD2|15|TRBV7-6|many|TRBJ2-1
TGTGCCAGCAGCTCGCTTAGCGGGGGGCCAAATGAGCAGTTCTTC
CASSSLSGGPNEQFF
>NA|15|TRBV20-1|NA|TRBJ2-1
TGCAGTGCTAGAGGATTTCAGACCCCAGACAATGAGCAGTTCTTC
CSARGFQTPDNEQFF
>NA|17|TRBV9|NA|TRBJ2-7
TGTGCCAGCAGCCCGATGCCAACAGGGGCGGGGAACTACGAGCAGTACTTC
CASSPMPTGAGNYEQYF
>NA|14|TRBV5-1|many|TRBJ1-1
TGCGCCAGCAGCTTGACGGGACATAACACTGAAGCTTTCTTT
CASSLTGHNTEAFF
>TRBD2|16|TRBV6-5|NA|TRBJ2-1
TGTGCCAGCAGTTACAATAGCGGGAGCAACCACAATGAGCAGTTCTTC
CASSYNSGSNHNEQFF
>TRBD1|17|TRBV20-1|many|TRBJ2-6
TGCAGTGCCACCGCCGGGACAGGGCGCTCTGGGGCCAACGTCCTGACTTTC
CSATAGTGRSGANVLTF
>TRBD2|17|TRBV12-3/TRBV12-4|many|TRBJ2-1
TGTGCCAGCAGTTTCGGGTTTTTGCTAGCGGGGGAGAAGGAGCAGTTCTTC
CASSFGFLLAGEKEQFF